The clone carrying this TCR beta chain has just a few counts. This sample is drawn from a study of blood T cells in healthy people across ages. The CDR3 is 15 residues long. The V gene lost 2 bases and the J gene lost 1 base, with 12 bases spanning the gap. The germline V gene has CDR1 SGHRS and CDR2 YFSETQ. Combining a sample-barcoded 5' primer with a J-beta primer mix, a second PCR ran for 7 to 11 cycles. TCRdb re-analysed the 5' RACE reads in MiXCR, keeping a single row per CDR3 protein. Seen here are fewer than 900,000 distinct CDR3 sequences, around 36% observed once, and the top ten hold 13%. The sequence came from a man aged 18 to 29 in good health. Sequencing was carried out using blood. The chain links TRBV5-1 to TRBJ2-5; D remains ambiguous. In DNA form, the CDR3 reads TGCGCCAGCAGCTTCGGCCGATTAAGCCAAGAGACCCAGTACTTC. Translating gives CASSFGRLSQETQYF.